The 5 T cell receptor beta chains below come from one sample, sequenced in a study of T cells in Graves' hyperthyroidism and ophthalmopathy. Amplified regions were TCR beta CDR3 sequences from RNA transcripts. An initial round of RT-PCR targeting the TCR CDR3 relied on the HTBI primer set. TCRdb reprocessed the multiplex PCR reads with MiXCR, giving one entry per CDR3 protein. In the table there are about 210,000 distinct CDR3 sequences, roughly 17% of which are singletons. The material sequenced was blood. These receptors originate from a man aged 45-60 years with Graves' hyperthyroidism.

Turning to this clonotype: This sequence may be a read error, since a much larger clone differs from it by one base. The chain joins TRBV6-2 or TRBV6-3 to TRBJ2-5, with TRBD2 matching over 8 bases. This CDR3 is 16 amino acids long. Per the germline V gene, CDR1 is MNHEY and CDR2 is SVGEGT. J gave up 2 bases and V 8 bases, and 13 bases lay outside the gene matches. The CDR3 region has the DNA TGTGCCAGCGATACATCCAGACTAGCGCTACAAGAGACCCAGTACTTC. Its protein is CASDTSRLALQETQYF.

This clonotype was observed at least ten times. V and J are TRBV18 and TRBJ2-4; 11 bases are a match to TRBD1. This CDR3 contains 13 residues. J lost 8 bases, V lost 3 bases, and 0 bases had no gene match. Germline assignment: CDR1 KGHSH and CDR2 LQKENI. The CDR3 DNA is TGTGCCAGCTCACCGGGACAGGGGGACATTCAGTACTTC. Amino acid sequence: CASSPGQGDIQYF.

About this clonotype: Since a much larger clone is just one base distant, this may be a read error. This sequence joins TRBV7-2 and TRBJ2-5; D is ambiguous. V lost 0 bases and J 5 bases, leaving 4 bases between the germline ends. The germline V gene encodes CDR1 SGHTA and CDR2 FQGNSA. CDR3 length: 12 amino acids. The CDR3 DNA reads TGTGCCAGCAGCTTAGCCTCGGAGACCCAGTACTTC. Translating gives CASSLASETQYF.

This clonotype was seen at least ten times. The rearrangement uses TRBV18 and TRBJ2-1; D remains ambiguous. With 3 bases removed from V and 0 bases from J, the gap between germline ends came to 12 bases. This CDR3 region has 16 residues. Germline values: CDR1 KGHSH, CDR2 LQKENI. The CDR3 protein is CASSPVTPSSYNEQFF. The CDR3 region has the DNA TGTGCCAGCTCACCCGTGACGCCAAGCTCCTACAATGAGCAGTTCTTC.

In its sample, this clonotype was seen once. A read error may be the cause here, since a much bigger clone is one base away. The genes are TRBV7-2 and TRBJ2-1; no firm D call. Germline CDR1 SGHTA, CDR2 FQGNSA. The CDR3 covers 15 residues. CDR3 coding DNA: TGTGCCAGCAGCTTCCAAAGCATGGGGTCCAATGAGCAGCTCTTC. Translation: CASSFQSMGSNEQLF.